The 3 T cell receptor beta chains in this list originate from one sample, sequenced in a study of T-cell reconstitution after alpha-beta-depleted transplantation in children. Construction of the TCRbeta library involved unique molecular identifiers. Via MiXCR, TCRdb re-called the PCR reads, giving one row per CDR3 protein. The sample includes 250,000 to 400,000 distinct CDR3 sequences, about a quarter seen only once; the top ten take roughly 9.7%. The sequencing used PBMCs, mostly from graft donor cells, collected 180 days after TCRalphabeta/CD19-depleted stem cell transplant. These receptors were collected from a male patient younger than 18 who had a stem cell transplant for acute lymphoblastic leukemia, so the T cells may come from the graft donor.

J is TRBJ2-7 and V is TRBV5-1; D is ambiguous. This CDR3 is 14 amino acids long. Germline V CDR1 and CDR2: SGHRS, YFSETQ. Trimming removed 1 base from V and 4 bases from J, with 12 bases in between. In nucleotides, the CDR3 is TGCGCCAGCAGCTTGCAGTTAGGGTTTTACGAGCAGTACTTC. Translated: CASSLQLGFYEQYF.

This clonotype was recorded a few times. The V gene is TRBV18, the J gene TRBJ1-2; TRBD1 might be the D (5 bases). The CDR3 is made up of 14 amino acids. Germline CDR1 KGHSH, CDR2 LQKENI. Trimming cost V 5 bases and J 6 bases, with 16 bases left between them. Here the CDR3 reads CASSDSLTTDGYTF. The CDR3 nucleotides are TGTGCCAGCTCAGACAGCCTAACTACGGATGGCTACACCTTC.

V and J are TRBV27 and TRBJ2-7, with 7 bases matching TRBD2. The J segment lost 2 bases and the V segment lost 4 bases, leaving 8 bases of the junction unmatched. CDR3 length equals 15 residues. CDR1 and CDR2 (germline): MNHEY, SMNVEV (reference sequence). Here the CDR3 DNA reads TGTGCCAGCAGTTGGGGCGCGGGGGAGACCTACGAGCAGTACTTC. It is translated as CASSWGAGETYEQYF.